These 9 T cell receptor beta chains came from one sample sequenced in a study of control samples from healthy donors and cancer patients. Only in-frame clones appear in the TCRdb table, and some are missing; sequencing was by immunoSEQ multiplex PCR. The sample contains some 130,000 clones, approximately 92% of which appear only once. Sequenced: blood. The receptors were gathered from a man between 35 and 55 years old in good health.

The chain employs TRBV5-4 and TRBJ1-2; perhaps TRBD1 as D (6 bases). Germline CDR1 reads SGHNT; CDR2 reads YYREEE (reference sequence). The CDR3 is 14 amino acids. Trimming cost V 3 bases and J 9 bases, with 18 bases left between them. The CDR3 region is CASSSTYREISYTF. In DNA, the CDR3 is TGTGCCAGCAGCTCGACCTACAGGGAGATAAGCTACACCTTC.

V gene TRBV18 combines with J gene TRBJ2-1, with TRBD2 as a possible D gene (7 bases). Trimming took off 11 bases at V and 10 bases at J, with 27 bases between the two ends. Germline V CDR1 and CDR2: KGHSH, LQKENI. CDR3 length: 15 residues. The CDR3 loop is CAPKYRGADPQEQFF. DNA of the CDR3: TGTGCCCCAAAATACCGGGGGGCTGACCCCCAGGAGCAGTTCTTC.

The CDR3 DNA is TGTGCCAGCAGTGAAGTCCCGGGAGTCTATGGCTACACCTTC. It yields the protein CASSEVPGVYGYTF. The chain couples TRBV6-1 to TRBJ1-2; no clear D gene. Trimming took 1 base from V and 4 from J, leaving 10 bases between them. CDR1 MNHNS and CDR2 SASEGT come from the germline V gene. CDR3 length equals 14 residues.

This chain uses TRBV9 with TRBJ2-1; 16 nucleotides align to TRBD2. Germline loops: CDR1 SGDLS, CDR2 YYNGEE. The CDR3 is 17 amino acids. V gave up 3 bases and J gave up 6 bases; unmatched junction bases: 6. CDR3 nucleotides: TGTGCCAGCAGCGGAGGGACTAGCGGGGGGGAAACCAATGAGCAGTTCTTC. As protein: CASSGGTSGGETNEQFF. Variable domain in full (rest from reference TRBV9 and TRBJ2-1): DSGVTQTPKHLITATGQRVTLRCSPRSGDLSVYWYQQSLDQGLQFLIQYYNGEERAKGNILERFSAQQFPDLHSELNLSSLELGDSALYFCASSGGTSGGETNEQFFGPGTRLTVL.

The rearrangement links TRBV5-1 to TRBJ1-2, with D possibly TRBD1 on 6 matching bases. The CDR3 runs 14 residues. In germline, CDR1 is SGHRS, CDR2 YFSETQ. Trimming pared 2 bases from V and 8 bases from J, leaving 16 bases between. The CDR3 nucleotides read TGCGCCAGCAGCTTCCGGGGGCTTGAGGGCGGCTACACCTTC. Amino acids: CASSFRGLEGGYTF.

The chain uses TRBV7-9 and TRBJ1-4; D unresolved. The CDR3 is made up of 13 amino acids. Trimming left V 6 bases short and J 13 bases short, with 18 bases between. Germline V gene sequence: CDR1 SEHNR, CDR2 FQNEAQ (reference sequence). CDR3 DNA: TGTGCCAGCAGGGCCGACGGCCAAGGGTTACTGTTTTTT. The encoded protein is CASRADGQGLLFF.

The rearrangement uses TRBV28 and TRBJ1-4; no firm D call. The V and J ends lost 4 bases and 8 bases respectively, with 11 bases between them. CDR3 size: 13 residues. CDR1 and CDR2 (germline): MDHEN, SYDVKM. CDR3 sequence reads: CASSSGIWEKLFF. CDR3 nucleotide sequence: TGTGCCAGCAGTTCGGGGATATGGGAAAAACTGTTTTTT.

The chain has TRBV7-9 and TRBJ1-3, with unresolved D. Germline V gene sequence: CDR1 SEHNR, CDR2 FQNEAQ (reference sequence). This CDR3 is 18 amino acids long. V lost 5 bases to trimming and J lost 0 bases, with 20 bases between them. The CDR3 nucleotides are TGTGCCAGCAGCCACTGGCCGGGATGGGCATTCTCTGGAAACACCATATATTTT. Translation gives CASSHWPGWAFSGNTIYF.

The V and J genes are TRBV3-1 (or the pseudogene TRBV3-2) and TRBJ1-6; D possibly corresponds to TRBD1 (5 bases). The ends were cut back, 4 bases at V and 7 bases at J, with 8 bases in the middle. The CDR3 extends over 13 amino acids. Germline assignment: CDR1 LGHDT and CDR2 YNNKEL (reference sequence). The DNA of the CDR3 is TGTGCCAGCAGCCCCCACAGGAATTCACCCCTCCACTTT. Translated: CASSPHRNSPLHF.